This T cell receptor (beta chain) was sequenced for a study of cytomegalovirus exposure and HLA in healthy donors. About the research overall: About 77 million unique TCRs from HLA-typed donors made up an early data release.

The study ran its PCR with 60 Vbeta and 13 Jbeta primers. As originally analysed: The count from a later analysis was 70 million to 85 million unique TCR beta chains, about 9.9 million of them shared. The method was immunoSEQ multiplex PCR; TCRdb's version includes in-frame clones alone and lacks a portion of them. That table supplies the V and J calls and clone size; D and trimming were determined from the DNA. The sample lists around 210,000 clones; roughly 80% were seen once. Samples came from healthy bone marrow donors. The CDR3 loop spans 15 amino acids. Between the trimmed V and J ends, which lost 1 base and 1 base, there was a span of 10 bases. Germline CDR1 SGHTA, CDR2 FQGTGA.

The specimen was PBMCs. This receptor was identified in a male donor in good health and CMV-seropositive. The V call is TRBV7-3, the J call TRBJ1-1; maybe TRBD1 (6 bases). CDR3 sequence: CASSLSAGANTEAFF. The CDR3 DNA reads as TGTGCCAGCAGCTTAAGTGCAGGGGCGAACACTGAAGCTTTCTTT.